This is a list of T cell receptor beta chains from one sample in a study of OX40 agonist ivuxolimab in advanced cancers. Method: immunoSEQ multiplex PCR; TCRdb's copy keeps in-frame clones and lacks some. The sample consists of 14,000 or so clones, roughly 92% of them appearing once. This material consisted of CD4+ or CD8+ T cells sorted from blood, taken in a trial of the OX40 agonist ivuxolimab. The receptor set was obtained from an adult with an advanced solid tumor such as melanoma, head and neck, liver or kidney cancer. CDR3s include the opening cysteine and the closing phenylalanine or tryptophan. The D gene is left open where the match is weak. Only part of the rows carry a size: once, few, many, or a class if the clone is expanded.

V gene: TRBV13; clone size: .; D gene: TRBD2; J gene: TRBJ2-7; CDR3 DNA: TGTGCCAGCAGCTTAGGAGGGACTAGCCATCACGAGCAGTACTTC; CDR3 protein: CASSLGGTSHHEQYF
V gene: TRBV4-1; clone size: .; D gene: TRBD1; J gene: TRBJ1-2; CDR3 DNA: TGCGCCAGCAGCCAGCTGGGACAGGACTATGGCTACACCTTC; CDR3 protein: CASSQLGQDYGYTF
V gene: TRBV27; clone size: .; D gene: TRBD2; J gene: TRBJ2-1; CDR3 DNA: TGTGCCAGCAGTCCCGGGACTAGTCAAGGTGAGCAGTTCTTC; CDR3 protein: CASSPGTSQGEQFF
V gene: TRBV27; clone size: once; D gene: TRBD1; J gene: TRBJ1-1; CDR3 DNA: TGTGCCAGCAGTTGGGGACAGGGTATGGCTGAAGCTTTCTTT; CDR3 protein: CASSWGQGMAEAFF
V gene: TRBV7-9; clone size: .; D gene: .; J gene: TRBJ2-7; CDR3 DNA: TGTGCCAGCAGCTTAGAGGTTGGGAGCGCCACGTACGAGCAGTACTTC; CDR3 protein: CASSLEVGSATYEQYF
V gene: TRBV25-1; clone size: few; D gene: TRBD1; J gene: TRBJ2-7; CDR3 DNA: TGTGCCAGCAGTGAACAGGGGGCTAGAGAGCAGTACTTC; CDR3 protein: CASSEQGAREQYF
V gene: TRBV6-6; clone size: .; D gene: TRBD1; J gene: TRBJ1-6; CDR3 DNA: TGTGCCAGCAGTCGTAATCCGGGACAGGCGGGGCCCCTCCACTTT; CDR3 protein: CASSRNPGQAGPLHF
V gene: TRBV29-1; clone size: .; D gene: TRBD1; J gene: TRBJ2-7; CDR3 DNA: TGCAGCGTTGACAGGGGGTTCCCCTACGAGCAGTACTTC; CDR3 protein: CSVDRGFPYEQYF
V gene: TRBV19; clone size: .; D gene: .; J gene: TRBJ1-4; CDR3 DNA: TGTGCCACTACATGGGATTATGAAAAACTGTTTTTT; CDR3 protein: CATTWDYEKLFF
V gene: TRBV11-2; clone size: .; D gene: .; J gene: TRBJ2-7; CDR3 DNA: TGTGCCAGCAGCTTGGAGGGGGGCTACGAGCAGTACTTC; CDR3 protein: CASSLEGGYEQYF
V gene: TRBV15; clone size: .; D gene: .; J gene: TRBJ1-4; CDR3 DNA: TGTGCCACCAGCAGTCCCCAACTAGGTCTGTTTTTT; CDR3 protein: CATSSPQLGLFF
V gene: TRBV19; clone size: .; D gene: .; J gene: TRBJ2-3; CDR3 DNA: TGTGCCAGTAGTATAGTTAGCGGAACCACAGATACGCAGTATTTT; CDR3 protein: CASSIVSGTTDTQYF
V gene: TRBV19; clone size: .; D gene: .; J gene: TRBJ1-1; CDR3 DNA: TGTGCCAGTAGTAGGGGGAACACTGAAGCTTTCTTT; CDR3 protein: CASSRGNTEAFF
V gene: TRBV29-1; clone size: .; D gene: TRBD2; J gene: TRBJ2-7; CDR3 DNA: TGCAGCGGACGACTAGCGGGAGGATCTTCCTACGAGCAGTACTTC; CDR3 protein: CSGRLAGGSSYEQYF
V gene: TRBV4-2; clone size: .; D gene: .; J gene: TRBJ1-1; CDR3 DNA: TGTGCCAGCAGCCAAGATGACAGGAACACTGAAGCTTTCTTT; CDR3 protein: CASSQDDRNTEAFF
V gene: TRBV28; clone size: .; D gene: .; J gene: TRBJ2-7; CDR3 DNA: TGTGCCAGCAGTTCCCCGTTTGAGAAATCCCACGAGCAGTACTTC; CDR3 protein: CASSSPFEKSHEQYF
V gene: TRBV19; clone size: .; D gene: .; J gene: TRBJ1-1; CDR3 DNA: TGTGCCAGTGAGAAAGGTAAGAACACTGAAGCTTTCTTT; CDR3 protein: CASEKGKNTEAFF
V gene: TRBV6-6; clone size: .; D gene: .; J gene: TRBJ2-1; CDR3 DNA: TGTGCCAGCAGTTACCGAGACAATGAGCAGTTCTTC; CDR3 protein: CASSYRDNEQFF
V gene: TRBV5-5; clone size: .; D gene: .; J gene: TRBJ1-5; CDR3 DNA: TGTGCCAGCAACGAGGGGGGGTACGTCAATCAGCCCCAGCATTTT; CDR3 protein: CASNEGGYVNQPQHF
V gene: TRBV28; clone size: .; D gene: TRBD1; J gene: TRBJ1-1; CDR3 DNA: TGTGCCAGCAGTCACAGGACAGGGGGCGGGATGAACACTGAAGCTTTCTTT; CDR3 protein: CASSHRTGGGMNTEAFF
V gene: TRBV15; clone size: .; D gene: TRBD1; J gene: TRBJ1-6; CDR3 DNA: TGTGCCACCAGCGGGGACAGGGGTAATTCACCCCTCCACTTT; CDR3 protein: CATSGDRGNSPLHF
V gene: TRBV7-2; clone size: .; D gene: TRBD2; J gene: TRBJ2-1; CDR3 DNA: TGTGCCAGCAGCCTACTTAGCGGGGGCTACAATGAGCAGTTCTTC; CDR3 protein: CASSLLSGGYNEQFF
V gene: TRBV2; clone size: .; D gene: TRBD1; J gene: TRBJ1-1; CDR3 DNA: TGTGCCAGCAGTGAAGCGGGACAGAGGGCTGAAGCTTTCTTT; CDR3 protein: CASSEAGQRAEAFF
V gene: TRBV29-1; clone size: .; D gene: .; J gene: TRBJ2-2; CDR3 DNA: TGCAGCGTACTCGGTAACGGGGAGCTGTTTTTT; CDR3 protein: CSVLGNGELFF
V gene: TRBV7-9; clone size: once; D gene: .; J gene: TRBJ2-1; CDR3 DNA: TGTGCCAGCAGCTTAGGATACAATGAGCAGTTCTTC; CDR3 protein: CASSLGYNEQFF
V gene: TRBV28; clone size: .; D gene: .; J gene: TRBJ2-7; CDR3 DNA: TGTGCCAGCAGTGCTACAGGGTACGAGCAGTACTTC; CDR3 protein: CASSATGYEQYF
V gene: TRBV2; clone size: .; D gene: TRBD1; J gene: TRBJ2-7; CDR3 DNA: TGTGCCAGCGGGGGGGACAGGGCCTACTACGAGCAGTACTTC; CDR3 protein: CASGGDRAYYEQYF
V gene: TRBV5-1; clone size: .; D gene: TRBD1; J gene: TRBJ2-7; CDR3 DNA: TGCGCCAGCAGCTACCAGGGGGCTACCTACGAGCAGTACTTC; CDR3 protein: CASSYQGATYEQYF
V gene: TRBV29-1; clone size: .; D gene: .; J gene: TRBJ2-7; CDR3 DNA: TGCAGCGTTGGACAGACTTCCTACGAGCAGTACTTC; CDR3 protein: CSVGQTSYEQYF
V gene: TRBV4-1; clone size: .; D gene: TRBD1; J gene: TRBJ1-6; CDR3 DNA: TGCGCCAGCAGCCAGACAGGGAGTAATTCACCCCTCCACTTT; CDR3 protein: CASSQTGSNSPLHF
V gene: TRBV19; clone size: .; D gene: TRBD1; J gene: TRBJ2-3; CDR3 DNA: TGTGCCAGTGACAGGGGAAGCACAGATACGCAGTATTTT; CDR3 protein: CASDRGSTDTQYF
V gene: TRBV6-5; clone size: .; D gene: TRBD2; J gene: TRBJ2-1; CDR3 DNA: TGTGCCAGCAGCTATGGGACGGCGGGAGACGATGAGCAGTTCTTC; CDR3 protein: CASSYGTAGDDEQFF
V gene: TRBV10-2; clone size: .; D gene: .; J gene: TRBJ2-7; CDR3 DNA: TGCGCCAGCAGTTCAACAGGTGAACACTACGAGCAGTACTTC; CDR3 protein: CASSSTGEHYEQYF
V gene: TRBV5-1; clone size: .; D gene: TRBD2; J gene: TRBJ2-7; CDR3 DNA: TGCGCCAGCAGCTTTACTAGCGGACCGGGGTACGAGCAGTACTTC; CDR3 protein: CASSFTSGPGYEQYF
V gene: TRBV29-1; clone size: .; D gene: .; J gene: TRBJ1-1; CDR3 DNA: TGCAGCGTTGTAGGGGGTCAATCTGAAGCTTTCTTT; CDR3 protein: CSVVGGQSEAFF
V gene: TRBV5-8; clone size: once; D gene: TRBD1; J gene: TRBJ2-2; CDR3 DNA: TGTGCCAGCAGCTCTGGACAGGTAAACACCGGGGAGCTGTTTTTT; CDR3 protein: CASSSGQVNTGELFF
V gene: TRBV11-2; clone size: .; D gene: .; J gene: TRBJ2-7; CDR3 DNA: TGTGCCAGCAGCCGGTCGGGGGAGGACTCCTACGAGCAGTACTTC; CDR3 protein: CASSRSGEDSYEQYF
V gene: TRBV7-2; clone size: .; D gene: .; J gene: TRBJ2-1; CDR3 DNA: TGTGCCAGCAGCCCCCGTGGGGCAGGGTTAACGAATGAGCAGTTCTTC; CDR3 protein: CASSPRGAGLTNEQFF
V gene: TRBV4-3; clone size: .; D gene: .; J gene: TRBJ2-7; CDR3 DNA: TGCGCCAGCAGCCAAGATATCGGCGGCTGGACCTACGAGCAGTACTTC; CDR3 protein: CASSQDIGGWTYEQYF
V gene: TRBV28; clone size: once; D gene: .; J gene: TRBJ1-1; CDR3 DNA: TGTGCCAGCTTATTTCACCCGAACACTGAAGCTTTCTTT; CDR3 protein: CASLFHPNTEAFF
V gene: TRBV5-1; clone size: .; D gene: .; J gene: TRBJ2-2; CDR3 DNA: TGCGCCAGCGACAGTATCGGGGCCGGGGAGCTGTTTTTT; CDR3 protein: CASDSIGAGELFF
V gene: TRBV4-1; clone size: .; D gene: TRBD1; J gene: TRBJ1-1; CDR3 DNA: TGCGCCAGCAGCCCCGGCGGGGGACAGGGGCTATGGTCTGGAGCTTTCTTT; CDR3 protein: CASSPGGGQGLWSGAFF
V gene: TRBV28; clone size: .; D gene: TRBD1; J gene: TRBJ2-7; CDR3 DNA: TGTGCCAGCAGTGACGGGACAGCCGACTACGAGCAGTACTTC; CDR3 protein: CASSDGTADYEQYF
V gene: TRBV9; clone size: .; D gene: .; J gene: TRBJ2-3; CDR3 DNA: TGTGCCAGCAGCGCCGAGGAAATCACAGATACGCAGTATTTT; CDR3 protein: CASSAEEITDTQYF
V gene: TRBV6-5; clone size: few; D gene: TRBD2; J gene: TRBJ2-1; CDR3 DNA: TGTGCCAGCAGCTTCGGGACTAGCGGGGGGGCTCACCAGTTCTTC; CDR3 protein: CASSFGTSGGAHQFF
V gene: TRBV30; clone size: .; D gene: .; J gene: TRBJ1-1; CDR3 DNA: TGTGCCTGGAGCCACCAGGGACACACTGAAGCTTTCTTT; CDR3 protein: CAWSHQGHTEAFF